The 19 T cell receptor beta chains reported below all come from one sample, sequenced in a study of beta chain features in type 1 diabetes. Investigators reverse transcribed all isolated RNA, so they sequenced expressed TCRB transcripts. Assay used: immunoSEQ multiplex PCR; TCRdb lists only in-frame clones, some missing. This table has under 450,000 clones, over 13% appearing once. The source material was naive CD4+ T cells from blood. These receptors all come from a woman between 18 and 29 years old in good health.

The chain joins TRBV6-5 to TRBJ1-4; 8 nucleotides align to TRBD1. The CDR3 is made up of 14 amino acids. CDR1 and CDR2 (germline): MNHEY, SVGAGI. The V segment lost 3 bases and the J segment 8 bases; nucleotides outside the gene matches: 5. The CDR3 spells CASSYGQGREKLFF. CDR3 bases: TGTGCCAGCAGTTATGGACAGGGCCGGGAAAAACTGTTTTTT.

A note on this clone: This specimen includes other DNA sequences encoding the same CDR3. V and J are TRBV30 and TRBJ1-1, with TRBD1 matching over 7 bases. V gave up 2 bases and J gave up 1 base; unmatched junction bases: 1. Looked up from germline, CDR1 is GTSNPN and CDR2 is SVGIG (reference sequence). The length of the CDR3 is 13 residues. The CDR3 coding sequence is TGTGCCTGGAGTAGACAGGGGAACACTGAAGCTTTCTTT. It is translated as CAWSRQGNTEAFF.

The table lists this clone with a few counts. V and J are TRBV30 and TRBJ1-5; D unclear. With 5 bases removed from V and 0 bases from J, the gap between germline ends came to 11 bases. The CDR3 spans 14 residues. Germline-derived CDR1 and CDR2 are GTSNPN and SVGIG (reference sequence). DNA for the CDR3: TGTGCCTGGCGGTTGAGGAATAGCAATCAGCCCCAGCATTTT. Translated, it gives CAWRLRNSNQPQHF.

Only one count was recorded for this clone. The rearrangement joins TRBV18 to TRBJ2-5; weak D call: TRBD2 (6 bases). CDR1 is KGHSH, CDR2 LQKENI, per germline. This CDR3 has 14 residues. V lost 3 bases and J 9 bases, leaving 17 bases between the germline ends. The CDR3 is CASSPSTAPGAQYF. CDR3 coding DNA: TGTGCCAGCTCACCGTCGACGGCTCCGGGAGCCCAGTACTTC.

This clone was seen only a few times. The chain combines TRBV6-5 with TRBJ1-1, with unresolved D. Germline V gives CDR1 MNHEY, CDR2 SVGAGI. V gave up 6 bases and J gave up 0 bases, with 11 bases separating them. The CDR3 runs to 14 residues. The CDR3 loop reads CASRPGQMNTEAFF. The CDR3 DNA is TGTGCCAGCAGACCTGGGCAGATGAACACTGAAGCTTTCTTT.

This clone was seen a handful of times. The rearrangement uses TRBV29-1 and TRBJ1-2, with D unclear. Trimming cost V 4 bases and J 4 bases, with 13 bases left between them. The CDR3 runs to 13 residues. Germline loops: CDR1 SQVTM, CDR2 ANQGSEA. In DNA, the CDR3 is TGCAGCGTTGCTCCGGGGTTTGGCTATGGCTACACCTTC. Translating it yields CSVAPGFGYGYTF. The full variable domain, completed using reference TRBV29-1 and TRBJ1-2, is SAVISQKPSRDICQRGTSLTIQCQVDSQVTMMFWYRQQPGQSLTLIATANQGSEATYESGFVIDKFPISRPNLTFSTLTVSNMSPEDSSIYLCSVAPGFGYGYTFGSGTRLTVV.

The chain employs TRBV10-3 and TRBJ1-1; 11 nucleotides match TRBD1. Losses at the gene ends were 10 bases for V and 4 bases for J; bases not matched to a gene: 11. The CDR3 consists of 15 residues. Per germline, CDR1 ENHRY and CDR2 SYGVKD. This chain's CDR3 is CATGGTGGTGTEAFF. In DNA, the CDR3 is TGTGCCACCGGGGGGACAGGGGGAACGGGCACTGAAGCTTTCTTT.

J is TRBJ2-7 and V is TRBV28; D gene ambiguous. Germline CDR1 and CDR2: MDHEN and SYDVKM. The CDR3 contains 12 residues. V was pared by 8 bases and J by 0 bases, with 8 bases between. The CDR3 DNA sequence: TGTGCCAGCGCGATGAGCTCCTACGAGCAGTACTTC. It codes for CASAMSSYEQYF. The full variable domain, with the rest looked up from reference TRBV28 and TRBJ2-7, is DVKVTQSSRYLVKRTGEKVFLECVQDMDHENMFWYRQDPGLGLRLIYFSYDVKMKEKGDIPEGYSVSREKKERFSLILESASTNQTSMYLCASAMSSYEQYFGPGTRLTVT.

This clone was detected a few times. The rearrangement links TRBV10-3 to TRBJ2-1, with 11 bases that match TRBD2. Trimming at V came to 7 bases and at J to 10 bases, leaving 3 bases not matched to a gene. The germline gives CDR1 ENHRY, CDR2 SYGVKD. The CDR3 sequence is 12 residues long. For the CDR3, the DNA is TGTGCCATCACAACTAGCGGGAGAGAGCAGTTCTTC. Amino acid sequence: CAITTSGREQFF.

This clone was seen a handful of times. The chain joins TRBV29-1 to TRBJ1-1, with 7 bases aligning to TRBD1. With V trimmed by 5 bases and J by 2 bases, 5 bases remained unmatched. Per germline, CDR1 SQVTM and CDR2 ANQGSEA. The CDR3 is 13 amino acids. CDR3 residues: CSVKTGFNTEAFF. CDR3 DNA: TGCAGCGTTAAGACAGGGTTTAACACTGAAGCTTTCTTT.

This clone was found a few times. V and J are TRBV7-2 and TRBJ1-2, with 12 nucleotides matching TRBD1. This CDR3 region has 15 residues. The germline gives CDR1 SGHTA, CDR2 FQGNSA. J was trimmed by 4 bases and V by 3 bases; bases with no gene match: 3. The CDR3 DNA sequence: TGTGCCAGCAGCTTGGGGACAGGGGGCATCTATGGCTACACCTTC. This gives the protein CASSLGTGGIYGYTF.

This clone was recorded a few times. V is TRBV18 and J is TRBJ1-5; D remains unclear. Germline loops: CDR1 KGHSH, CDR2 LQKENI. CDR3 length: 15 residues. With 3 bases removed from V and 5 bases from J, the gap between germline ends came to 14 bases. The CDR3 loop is CASSPNVRQDQPQHF. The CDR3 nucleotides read TGTGCCAGCTCACCGAATGTTAGGCAGGATCAGCCCCAGCATTTT.

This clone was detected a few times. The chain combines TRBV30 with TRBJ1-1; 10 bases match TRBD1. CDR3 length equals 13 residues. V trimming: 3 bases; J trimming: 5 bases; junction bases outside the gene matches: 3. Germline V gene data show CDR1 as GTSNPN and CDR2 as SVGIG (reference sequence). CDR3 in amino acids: CAWSRTGGTEAFF. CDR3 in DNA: TGTGCCTGGAGCCGGACAGGGGGGACTGAAGCTTTCTTT.

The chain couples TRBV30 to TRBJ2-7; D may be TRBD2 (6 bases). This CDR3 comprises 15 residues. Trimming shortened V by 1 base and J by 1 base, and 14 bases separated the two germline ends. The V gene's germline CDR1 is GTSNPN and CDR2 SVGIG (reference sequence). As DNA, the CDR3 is TGTGCCTGGAGTGGAAGCCGGGACTCATCCTACGAGCAGTACTTC. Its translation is CAWSGSRDSSYEQYF.

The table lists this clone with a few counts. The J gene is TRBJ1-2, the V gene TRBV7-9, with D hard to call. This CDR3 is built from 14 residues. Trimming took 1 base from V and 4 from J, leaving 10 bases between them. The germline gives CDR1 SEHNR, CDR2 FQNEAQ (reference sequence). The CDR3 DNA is TGTGCCAGCAGCTTAGGAGGAATACCCTATGGCTACACCTTC. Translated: CASSLGGIPYGYTF.

The CDR3 DNA follows: TGTGCCAGCCGTTACCACTCTAGAAATGAGCAGTTCTTC. This translates into CASRYHSRNEQFF. The V and J genes are TRBV28 and TRBJ2-1; D not resolved. The ends were cut back, 8 bases at V and 7 bases at J, with 15 bases in the middle. The CDR3 contains 13 residues. Germline CDR1 is MDHEN and CDR2 is SYDVKM.

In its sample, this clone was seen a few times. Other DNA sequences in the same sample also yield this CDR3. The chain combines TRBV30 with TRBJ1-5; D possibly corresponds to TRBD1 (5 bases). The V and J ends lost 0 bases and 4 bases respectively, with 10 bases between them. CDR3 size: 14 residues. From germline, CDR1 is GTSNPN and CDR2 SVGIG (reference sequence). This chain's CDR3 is CAWSVARGNQPQHF. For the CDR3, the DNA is TGTGCCTGGAGTGTCGCAAGGGGTAATCAGCCCCAGCATTTT.

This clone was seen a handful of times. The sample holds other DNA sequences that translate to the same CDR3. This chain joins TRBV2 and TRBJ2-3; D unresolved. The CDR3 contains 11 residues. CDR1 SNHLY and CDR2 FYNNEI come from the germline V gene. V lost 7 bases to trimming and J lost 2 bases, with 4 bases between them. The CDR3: CASTSTDTQYF. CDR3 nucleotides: TGTGCCAGCACCTCCACAGATACGCAGTATTTT.

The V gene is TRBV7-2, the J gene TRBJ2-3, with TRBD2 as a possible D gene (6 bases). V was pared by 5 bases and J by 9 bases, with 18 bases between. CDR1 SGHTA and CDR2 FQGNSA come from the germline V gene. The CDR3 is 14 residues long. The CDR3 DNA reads TGTGCCAGCAGCCCCGGGCGGGGTAAGAGGACGCAGTATTTT. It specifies CASSPGRGKRTQYF.